This passage covers 10 T cell receptor beta chains from one sample sequenced in a study of shared clonotypes between healthy human individuals. Produced via immunoSEQ multiplex PCR; TCRdb's table is partial and in-frame only. The sample contains about 2.4 million clones, around nine tenths of which appear only once. Material: naive CD4+ T cells sorted from blood. Subset described: CD45RA+ positively selected. Every receptor here comes from a man younger than 30 in good health.

The chain joins TRBV7-9 to TRBJ1-1; a possible D gene is TRBD1 (5 bases). The CDR3 sequence is 15 residues long. CDR1 is SEHNR, CDR2 FQNEAQ, per germline (reference sequence). Trimming took off 0 bases at V and 4 bases at J, with 12 bases between the two ends. The CDR3 is CASSLAEGGATEAFF. The CDR3 region has the DNA TGTGCCAGCAGCTTAGCGGAGGGAGGGGCCACTGAAGCTTTCTTT.

Worth noting for this clone: Other DNA sequences in the same sample also yield this CDR3. This chain links TRBV19 with TRBJ1-3; TRBD1 matches at 7 bases. V lost 6 bases and J lost 0; bases outside the gene matches: 2. CDR1 is LNHDA and CDR2 is SQIVND in the germline V gene (reference sequence). The CDR3 is 14 amino acids. CDR3 in amino acids: CASSRTGSGNTIYF. The CDR3 DNA follows: TGTGCCAGTAGCCGGACAGGCTCTGGAAACACCATATATTTT.

The V and J genes are TRBV7-3 and TRBJ1-2; a weak D match, TRBD1 (5 bases). The CDR3 is 14 residues long. V was trimmed by 7 bases and J by 8 bases, leaving 20 bases between them. Germline V gene lookup returns CDR1 SGHTA and CDR2 FQGTGA. The CDR3 nucleotides are TGTGCCAGCAACGCGGGACTAAACAAGGGAGGCTACACCTTC. It yields the protein CASNAGLNKGGYTF. The complete variable domain, with remaining parts taken from reference TRBV7-3 and TRBJ1-2, reads GAGVSQTPSNKVTEKGKYVELRCDPISGHTALYWYRQSLGQGPEFLIYFQGTGAADDSGLPNDRFFAVRPEGSVSTLKIQRTERGDSAVYLCASNAGLNKGGYTFGSGTRLTVV.

This chain links TRBV5-1 with TRBJ2-7; TRBD1 aligns across 7 bases. This CDR3 region has 14 residues. The ends lost 2 bases at V and 4 bases at J; junction bases unmatched: 6. Germline values: CDR1 SGHRS, CDR2 YFSETQ. This chain's CDR3 is CASSFQGQTYEQYF. In DNA, the CDR3 is TGCGCCAGCAGCTTCCAGGGACAGACGTACGAGCAGTACTTC.

V usage is TRBV5-6 and J usage is TRBJ1-4, with TRBD1 matching 8 bases. Germline loops: CDR1 SGHDT, CDR2 YYEEEE. The V segment lost 4 bases and the J segment 4 bases; nucleotides outside the gene matches: 6. The CDR3 spans 15 residues. CDR3 DNA: TGTGCCAGCAGCGCCGGGACAGGCTTTAATGAAAAACTGTTTTTT. Its protein product is CASSAGTGFNEKLFF.

The chain has TRBV5-1 and TRBJ2-1; 9 positions agree with TRBD2. The CDR3 loop spans 19 amino acids. Germline CDR1 reads SGHRS; CDR2 reads YFSETQ. Losses at the gene ends were 0 bases for V and 0 bases for J; bases not matched to a gene: 10. For the CDR3, the DNA is TGCGCCAGCAGCTTGGGGCGCCTTAGCGGGAGTAGCTCCTACAATGAGCAGTTCTTC. This sequence encodes CASSLGRLSGSSSYNEQFF.

The gene calls are TRBV14 and TRBJ2-3; D possibly corresponds to TRBD1 (6 bases). The V and J ends lost 2 bases and 6 bases respectively, with 15 bases between them. Per germline, CDR1 SGHDN and CDR2 FVKESK. There are 15 residues in the CDR3. CDR3 sequence reads: CASSQLRGIFDTQYF. For the CDR3, the DNA is TGTGCCAGCAGCCAACTCAGGGGCATATTTGATACGCAGTATTTT.

The gene calls are TRBV30 and TRBJ1-5, with D possibly being TRBD1 (5 bases). This CDR3 has 14 amino acids. V lost 3 bases to trimming and J lost 2 bases, with 11 bases between them. Per germline, CDR1 GTSNPN and CDR2 SVGIG (reference sequence). As DNA, the CDR3 is TGTGCCTGGAGGGGGCAGGAGGGCAATCAGCCCCAGCATTTT. Amino acid sequence: CAWRGQEGNQPQHF.

Worth noting for this clone: Other DNA sequences in this specimen translate into the identical CDR3. V is TRBV7-9 and J is TRBJ2-5; D is perhaps TRBD1 (6 bases). From germline, CDR1 is SEHNR and CDR2 FQNEAQ (reference sequence). V was shortened by 2 bases and J by 4 bases, with 8 bases between the two germline ends. This CDR3 has 13 amino acids. The CDR3 DNA reads as TGTGCCAGCAGCTTACAGGGGAGAGAGACCCAGTACTTC. It yields the protein CASSLQGRETQYF.

The rearrangement joins TRBV7-2 to TRBJ2-1, with 7 bases lining up with TRBD2. The CDR3 contains 16 residues. CDR1 SGHTA and CDR2 FQGNSA come from the germline V gene. V dropped 2 bases and J dropped 1; count of bases not matched to a gene: 5. The CDR3 DNA sequence: TGTGCCAGCAGCTTATCTGGCGGGGGTTCCTACAATGAGCAGTTCTTC. Residues: CASSLSGGGSYNEQFF.